This T cell receptor (beta chain) was obtained from a study of T-cell memory formation after mild COVID-19. Only a few counts were recorded for this clonotype. Antigen specificity is unknown. Via MiXCR, TCRdb re-called the 5' RACE reads, giving one row per CDR3 protein. This table has 200,000 or so distinct CDR3 sequences, 16% appearing once. Study-level findings and limits: CM and EM subsets held most contracting CD4+ clones; EMRA held CD8+ ones. Clones contracting day 15 to 85 were balanced CD4/CD8; later expanders leaned CD4+.

The CDR3 is made up of 16 amino acids. Per germline, CDR1 MGHRA and CDR2 YSYEKL. With 2 bases removed from V and 1 base from J, the gap between germline ends came to 11 bases. Input material: PBMCs or a T cell subset sorted from them (not recorded which). This receptor was taken from an adult woman who had mild COVID-19 (a few samples of this study predate the infection). Cell type and time point are not known. The chain is built from TRBV4-1 and TRBJ2-2; D is perhaps TRBD2 (6 bases). The CDR3 region is CASSQITGGNTGELFF. In DNA form, the CDR3 reads TGCGCCAGCAGCCAAATTACCGGGGGGAACACCGGGGAGCTGTTTTTT.